Below are 6 T cell receptor beta chains sequenced from a single sample in a study of spatial heterogeneity in lung cancer. Time point specified: sample taken at primary tumor resection. Whole RNA obtained from tumor, nontumor lung or frozen PBMC underwent sequencing without sorting. TCRdb independently ran MiXCR on the 5' RACE reads; one entry per CDR3 protein. This table holds about 50,000 distinct CDR3 sequences, about 7.4% found once. The sample was PBMCs, taken at surgery. These receptors came from a female donor with early-stage non-small cell lung cancer.

This clonotype has more than one count but fewer than ten. This chain links TRBV12-3 or TRBV12-4 with TRBJ2-2; 7 nucleotides line up with TRBD2. The CDR3 loop spans 13 amino acids. With 6 bases clipped from V and 6 bases from J, the junction kept 4 bases outside the gene matches. The CDR3 sequence is CASRKTSPGELFF. Written as DNA, the CDR3 is TGTGCCAGCAGAAAGACTAGCCCCGGGGAGCTGTTTTTT.

This clonotype was found many times. The CDR3 sequence is CASSRGTKQETQYF. As DNA, the CDR3 is TGTGCCAGCAGCCGCGGGACTAAACAAGAGACCCAGTACTTC. This chain links TRBV7-8 with TRBJ2-5; TRBD2 agrees at 7 bases. Germline CDR1 and CDR2: SGHVS and FQNEAQ. J lost 2 bases, V lost 5 bases, and 5 bases had no gene match. The CDR3 covers 14 residues.

The sample holds many counts of this clonotype. The V call is TRBV27, the J call TRBJ2-1, with no clear D. Germline CDR1 MNHEY, CDR2 SMNVEV (reference sequence). CDR3 length: 15 amino acids. V shed 7 bases and J shed 4 bases, with 17 bases lying between them. The CDR3 protein is CASKESRWSYNEQFF. CDR3 bases: TGTGCCAGCAAGGAAAGCAGGTGGTCTTACAATGAGCAGTTCTTC.

The chain is built from TRBV19 and TRBJ2-1, with 9 bases fitting TRBD2. CDR3 size: 16 residues. With 4 bases clipped from V and 2 bases from J, the junction kept 6 bases outside the gene matches. The germline CDR1 and CDR2 sequences are LNHDA and SQIVND (reference sequence). CDR3 sequence: CASSSAGGPTYNEQFF. CDR3 bases: TGTGCCAGTAGTAGCGCGGGGGGGCCGACCTACAATGAGCAGTTCTTC.

This chain links TRBV7-6 with TRBJ2-5; TRBD2 matches 11 bases. This CDR3 has 15 residues. Trimming took 2 bases from V and 4 from J; bases not matched to a gene: 3. The germline gives CDR1 SGHVS, CDR2 FNYEAQ. The CDR3 here is CASSLFSGGGETQYF. DNA of the CDR3: TGTGCCAGCAGCTTATTTAGCGGGGGGGGAGAGACCCAGTACTTC.

At least ten counts were recorded for this clonotype. The rearrangement joins TRBV7-2 to TRBJ2-1; TRBD2 matches at 9 bases. The V gene end was trimmed by 1 base and the J gene end by 2 bases; junction bases not matched to a gene: 9. The CDR3 covers 18 residues. Germline CDR1 SGHTA, CDR2 FQGNSA. For the CDR3, the DNA is TGTGCCAGCAGCTTAGTTCCGGGACTAGCCGGACCCTACAATGAGCAGTTCTTC. Its protein product is CASSLVPGLAGPYNEQFF. The variable domain in full, completed from reference TRBV7-2 and TRBJ2-1, reads GAGVSQSPSNKVTEKGKDVELRCDPISGHTALYWYRQSLGQGLEFLIYFQGNSAPDKSGLPSDRFSAERTGGSVSTLTIQRTQQEDSAVYLCASSLVPGLAGPYNEQFFGPGTRLTVL.